This TCR beta chain appears in the sequencing data of a study of blood T cell repertoires in COVID-19. At the level of the study: Recovered status applied to Cohort 3 donors who had two consecutive negative PCRs. It also applied to those with clearance or with symptom resolution. PBMCs, B-cell-depleted T cells, or T cells provided the cDNA or gDNA that made up the material.

Assay: immunoSEQ multiplex PCR; the TCRdb copy retains only in-frame clones and omits some. The data contain fewer than 200,000 clones, about 88% of them singletons. Per germline, CDR1 SQVTM and CDR2 ANQGSEA. CDR3 size: 13 residues. V shed 7 bases and J 8 bases; nucleotides not matched to a gene: 11. This sequence was found in a woman in her forties in a cohort exposed to, infected with or recovered from COVID-19 (not recorded which). The J gene is TRBJ2-1, the V gene TRBV29-1, with 7 bases identical to TRBD2. The sample comprised PBMCs or T cells enriched from blood (not recorded which). CDR3 loop: CSAPGLSLYEQFF. CDR3 nucleotide sequence: TGCAGCGCCCCGGGACTAAGTCTCTATGAGCAGTTCTTC.